This T cell receptor beta chain was documented in a study of blood T cell repertoires in COVID-19. Study details: The United States, Italy and Spain were the sources of the acute and convalescent COVID-19 samples. Sources were T cells, B-cell-depleted T cells, or PBMCs; the material itself was cDNA or gDNA.

In the study's own analysis: Reference gene primer amplification gave nucleated cell count estimates. Profiled with immunoSEQ multiplex PCR; TCRdb holds only in-frame clones, not every one. V and J calls and clone size follow that table, whereas D and trimming were derived from the DNA. This table holds around 310,000 clones, around 89% found once. Seattle patient enrollment occurred during active infection, with longitudinal follow-up thereafter. Looked up from germline, CDR1 is LGHNA and CDR2 is YSLEER. The CDR3 has 17 residues. After removal of 2 bases from V and 0 bases from J, the junction contained 6 bases not matched to a gene.

The chain has TRBV4-3 and TRBJ2-2, with 7 nucleotides matching TRBD1. Material for sequencing was peripheral blood. This clonotype was obtained from a woman in her thirties or forties with COVID-19, enrolled during active disease. The chain's CDR3 is CASSQLAGTANTGELFF. CDR3 nucleotide sequence: TGCGCCAGCAGCCAATTGGCCGGGACAGCGAACACCGGGGAGCTGTTTTTT.